One T cell receptor (beta chain) is described in this entry. Which antigen it targets is not known. It has no much larger one-base neighbor in the sample; base qualities were not kept. Libraries were built with the immunoSEQ multiplex PCR assay. Turning to the authors' computational methods: To diagnose cytomegalovirus status from the catalog of TCR beta chain sequences, a statistical classification framework was built. As stored in TCRdb, this immuneACCESS dataset retains in-frame rearrangements with V and J assigned. A fraction of the clones does not appear; measured against another copy, unresolved V genes explain less than half of the discrepancy, and the remainder lacks a known reason. That table supplies the V and J calls and clone size; D and trimming were determined from the DNA. The sample table records about 130,000 clones; about nine tenths of these occur just once. 1.4% of the sample is held by the ten biggest clonotypes.

Trimming takes 2 bases from V and 6 bases from J, and the germline ends sit 11 bases apart. Sequences KGHSH (CDR1) and LQKENI (CDR2) are obtained from the germline V gene. The CDR3 sequence holds 13 residues, the cysteine and phenylalanine included. Only CDR3 DNA is held: 39 bases, read in frame from base 1. The sample originates from a study of cytomegalovirus exposure and HLA in healthy donors (dated by TCRdb to the late 2010s). A note on the overall study: According to a later analysis, one platform produced both the 120 validation repertoires and the roughly 660 repertoires of the first cohort. To predict cytomegalovirus infection status, the study brought together high-throughput TCR immunosequencing, statistical association of individual TCRs with disease status, and machine learning. Along with the roughly 700-subject first cohort, a separate validation cohort of over a hundred different subjects was used. The study was designed to test whether signatures of past pathogen exposure could be identified by cataloging public T cell receptors.

What the research found in general, with its limitations: In the study, 164 TCR beta chains were listed as associated with cytomegalovirus. Subsequent analysis determined that TCRs grouped into clusters in the first cohort also showed a tendency toward co-occurrence across the roughly 110 validation repertoires, and approximately 94% of cluster scores exceeded 0. All 120 or so repertoires were used to score co-occurrence in the validation cohort in a later analysis, because that analysis had no HLA typing for the cohort. In vitro tests confirmed that a few of the cytomegalovirus-associated TCR beta chains recognize cytomegalovirus antigens. Most TCR sequences were observed very rarely across donors, whereas some public TCRs were present in many individuals. Cytomegalovirus status was reported to be diagnosed by the classifier with high specificity and sensitivity in both the original and validation cohorts. It was suggested by the authors that the approach could potentially be generalized to other disease states and immunological phenotypes.

The donors belonged to the validation cohort of over a hundred subjects, which was separate from the 666-subject first cohort. This chain is built from TRBV18 and TRBJ2-7; possibly the D gene is TRBD1, per 6 matching bases. Sequenced input: PBMCs. The sequence came from a man younger than 40 in good health and CMV-seronegative. The CDR3 here reads CASSPSIGGEQYF. At the DNA level, the sequence is TGTGCCAGCTCACCATCAATAGGGGGCGAGCAGTACTTC.